Following are 32 T cell receptor beta chains from one sample sequenced in a study of cytomegalovirus exposure and HLA in healthy donors listed by TCRdb under 2017. The library was made by the immunoSEQ multiplex PCR assay. For the multiplex PCR, a mixture combining 60 forward primers for TCR Vbeta segments and 13 reverse primers for TCR Jbeta segments was used. TCRdb took over this immuneACCESS table, retaining in-frame rearrangements with V and J assigned. Such tables are incomplete; in checked studies, under half of the missing clones stem from an unresolved V gene, and the remainder is unexplained. The table for this sample lists some 85,000 clones; around 85% of them were counted only once. In total, the top ten clones hold roughly 2.4% of the sample. The sequenced sample was PBMCs. The receptors come from a woman in her 50s in good health and CMV-seronegative.

The V call is TRBV29-1, the J call TRBJ2-1; weak D call: TRBD1 (6 bases). The V gene lost 6 bases and the J gene lost 7 bases, with 19 bases spanning the gap. The germline V gene encodes CDR1 SQVTM and CDR2 ANQGSEA. This CDR3 region has 14 residues. The CDR3 region is CSVKRAGGANEQFF. The CDR3 coding sequence is TGCAGCGTAAAACGAGCTGGGGGCGCGAATGAGCAGTTCTTC.

The chain uses TRBV7-8 and TRBJ2-6; no firm D call. CDR1 and CDR2 (germline): SGHVS, FQNEAQ. This CDR3 region has 13 residues. V lost 3 bases to trimming and J lost 2 bases, with 2 bases between them. The CDR3 spells CASSFTGANVLTF. The CDR3, as DNA: TGTGCCAGCAGCTTTACTGGGGCCAACGTCCTGACTTTC.

The chain combines TRBV13 with TRBJ2-3; TRBD2 matches at 11 bases. The CDR3 sequence is 16 residues long. V shed 5 bases, J shed 0 bases, and the junction held 4 bases outside the gene matches. Germline CDR1 PRHDT, CDR2 FYEKMQ (reference sequence). The CDR3 sequence is CASSPWTSGSTDTQYF. The CDR3 nucleotides read TGTGCCAGCAGCCCATGGACTAGCGGGAGCACAGATACGCAGTATTTT.

J is TRBJ1-4 and V is TRBV15; D gene unclear. The CDR3 is made up of 15 amino acids. Trimming removed 0 bases at V and 7 bases at J, with 12 bases between. The V gene's germline CDR1 is LNHNV and CDR2 YYDKDF (reference sequence). The CDR3, as DNA: TGTGCCACCAGCAGAGATTTACTCCGGAGTGAAAAACTGTTTTTT. This codes for CATSRDLLRSEKLFF.

The chain carries TRBV7-6 and TRBJ2-2; D possibly corresponds to TRBD2 (5 bases). Germline V gene sequence: CDR1 SGHVS, CDR2 FNYEAQ. The ends were cut back, 4 bases at V and 1 base at J, with 7 bases in the middle. The CDR3 extends over 14 amino acids. Here the CDR3 DNA reads TGTGCCAGCAGCTCAAGCGGGAACACCGGGGAGCTGTTTTTT. Protein: CASSSSGNTGELFF.

The chain links TRBV6-5 to TRBJ2-7; 9 bases are shared with TRBD1. Germline CDR1 reads MNHEY; CDR2 reads SVGAGI. V was clipped by 6 bases and J by 3 bases; unmatched bases: 9. The CDR3 is made up of 15 amino acids. CDR3 sequence (DNA): TGTGCCAGCAGGAGCACCTGGACAGGGGACTACGAGCAGTACGTC. Its protein is CASRSTWTGDYEQYV.

The chain carries TRBV5-6 and TRBJ2-2; D ambiguous. The CDR3 is made up of 14 amino acids. V was pared by 0 bases and J by 1 base, with 4 bases between. Germline CDR1 and CDR2: SGHDT and YYEEEE. Here the CDR3 reads CASSLAGNTGELFF. The CDR3 DNA follows: TGTGCCAGCAGCTTGGCCGGGAACACCGGGGAGCTGTTTTTT.

V and J are TRBV6-6 and TRBJ2-7; 12 bases match TRBD2. The germline V gene encodes CDR1 MNHNY and CDR2 SVGAGI (reference sequence). This CDR3 has 15 amino acids. The junction had 6 bases not matched to a gene; V was cut back by 6 bases and J by 3 bases. Here the CDR3 DNA reads TGTGCCAGCAGCTCGACTAGCGGGAGTGGCTACGAGCAGTACTTC. It codes for CASSSTSGSGYEQYF.

The rearrangement links TRBV28 to TRBJ2-5; no reliable D call. The CDR3 is 14 residues long. Trimming left V 1 base short and J 4 bases short, with 10 bases between. Per germline, CDR1 MDHEN and CDR2 SYDVKM. The CDR3 spells CASSLYGQAETQYF. For the CDR3, the DNA is TGTGCCAGCAGTTTATATGGTCAGGCAGAGACCCAGTACTTC.

This chain links TRBV9 with TRBJ2-1; TRBD2 agrees at 10 bases. The germline CDR1 and CDR2 sequences are SGDLS and YYNGEE. Trimming at V came to 6 bases and at J to 7 bases, leaving 4 bases not matched to a gene. The CDR3 totals 13 residues. This CDR3 reads CASNSGRENEQFF. The CDR3 DNA sequence: TGTGCCAGCAACAGCGGGAGGGAAAATGAGCAGTTCTTC.

The chain links TRBV9 to TRBJ2-3; the match to TRBD2 covers 9 bases. The CDR3 totals 16 residues. CDR1 and CDR2 (germline): SGDLS, YYNGEE. V was clipped by 0 bases and J by 3 bases; unmatched bases: 5. CDR3 nucleotides: TGTGCCAGCAGCGTAGAGGGGCGGGGGGGTACAGATACGCAGTATTTT. This codes for CASSVEGRGGTDTQYF. Supplemented by reference TRBV9 and TRBJ2-3, the full variable domain reads DSGVTQTPKHLITATGQRVTLRCSPRSGDLSVYWYQQSLDQGLQFLIQYYNGEERAKGNILERFSAQQFPDLHSELNLSSLELGDSALYFCASSVEGRGGTDTQYFGPGTRLTVL.

This clone showed up just once. The chain employs TRBV19 and TRBJ2-1; 8 positions agree with TRBD1. The CDR3 is made up of 16 amino acids. V lost 5 bases to trimming and J lost 3 bases; unmatched junction nucleotides: 9. Germline V CDR1 and CDR2: LNHDA, SQIVND (reference sequence). As DNA, the CDR3 is TGTGCCAGTAGTTCGGGTGCAGGGGGCGTCTACAATGAGCAGTTCTTC. Its translation is CASSSGAGGVYNEQFF.

This chain connects TRBV6-5 to TRBJ1-6, with 10 positions matching TRBD1. Trimming cost V 6 bases and J 6 bases; bases outside gene matches: 5. Germline V CDR1 and CDR2: MNHEY, SVGAGI. CDR3 size: 15 residues. CDR3 nucleotides: TGTGCCAGCAGGCGGCGGACAGGGGGTAATTCACCCCTCCACTTT. Protein: CASRRRTGGNSPLHF.

V gene TRBV6-1 combines with J gene TRBJ1-6; D might be TRBD1 (5 bases). CDR3 length: 15 amino acids. V shed 3 bases and J shed 5 bases, with 11 bases lying between them. In germline, CDR1 is MNHNS, CDR2 SASEGT. CDR3 coding DNA: TGTGCCAGCAGTGATCTCGGGGGTCATAATTCACCCCTCCACTTT. Protein sequence: CASSDLGGHNSPLHF.

The chain carries TRBV18 and TRBJ2-7, with TRBD1 matching 8 bases. The germline V gene encodes CDR1 KGHSH and CDR2 LQKENI. CDR3 length equals 15 residues. V gave up 2 bases and J gave up 4 bases; unmatched junction bases: 7. The CDR3 here is CASSPKQGAMYEQYF. Here the CDR3 DNA reads TGTGCCAGCTCACCAAAGCAGGGGGCCATGTACGAGCAGTACTTC.

J is TRBJ1-1 and V is TRBV29-1; no clear D gene. This CDR3 region has 11 residues. The germline V gene encodes CDR1 SQVTM and CDR2 ANQGSEA. Trimming left V 8 bases short and J 8 bases short, with 15 bases between. This chain's CDR3 is CSLRLGWEAFF. CDR3 nucleotides: TGCAGCCTTCGACTTGGCTGGGAAGCTTTCTTT. The entire variable domain, with the rest obtained from reference TRBV29-1 and TRBJ1-1, is as follows: SAVISQKPSRDICQRGTSLTIQCQVDSQVTMMFWYRQQPGQSLTLIATANQGSEATYESGFVIDKFPISRPNLTFSTLTVSNMSPEDSSIYLCSLRLGWEAFFGQGTRLTVV.

This chain links TRBV4-3 with TRBJ2-1; D is unclear. Trimming stripped 1 base from V and 1 base from J, with 8 bases between. Germline lookup yields CDR1 LGHNA and CDR2 YSLEER. The CDR3 loop spans 15 amino acids. CDR3 region: CASSQGSRSYNEQFF. The DNA for the CDR3 is TGCGCCAGCAGCCAAGGGTCGCGGTCCTACAATGAGCAGTTCTTC.

This clone showed up just a few times. A read error may produce the germline difference seen at one junction end. The chain couples TRBV7-9 to TRBJ1-6, with D perhaps TRBD1 (5 bases). This CDR3 is 15 amino acids long. Germline CDR1 SEHNR, CDR2 FQNEAQ (reference sequence). CDR3 loop: CTSSLVGGIDSPLHF. CDR3 bases: TGTACCAGCAGCTTGGTGGGGGGGATTGATTCACCCCTCCACTTT.

V is TRBV12-5 and J is TRBJ1-1; the match to TRBD1 covers 12 bases. This CDR3 spans 16 amino acids. Germline CDR1 reads LGHNT; CDR2 reads FRNRAP. The junction had 5 bases not matched to a gene; V was cut back by 6 bases and J by 0 bases. For the CDR3, the DNA is TGTGCTAGTGGGGGACAGGGGGCTTGGATGAACACTGAAGCTTTCTTT. It codes for CASGGQGAWMNTEAFF.

The rearrangement links TRBV6-5 to TRBJ2-1; TRBD1 agrees at 8 bases. The germline CDR1 and CDR2 sequences are MNHEY and SVGAGI. The CDR3 length is 15 residues. J gave up 3 bases and V 0 bases, and 1 base lay outside the gene matches. This CDR3 reads CASSYSGTGYNEQFF. CDR3 DNA sequence: TGTGCCAGCAGTTACTCCGGGACAGGCTACAATGAGCAGTTCTTC.

The chain is built from TRBV20-1 and TRBJ2-1, with D hard to call. V lost 6 bases to trimming and J lost 7 bases, with 10 bases between them. The CDR3 has 11 amino acids. Germline V lookup: CDR1 DFQATT, CDR2 SNEGSKA (reference sequence). CDR3 sequence: CSAAVENEQFF. The CDR3 region has the DNA TGCAGTGCCGCTGTTGAGAATGAGCAGTTCTTC.

This CDR3 is CASSSVALNTGELFF. The CDR3 DNA reads as TGTGCCAGCAGCTCGGTAGCTTTGAACACCGGGGAGCTGTTTTTT. The gene calls are TRBV11-2 and TRBJ2-2; D gene ambiguous. Per germline, CDR1 SGHAT and CDR2 FQNNGV. The CDR3 is 15 amino acids. Trimming took 4 bases from V and 1 from J, leaving 10 bases between them.

The chain couples TRBV5-4 to TRBJ2-5; 9 positions agree with TRBD2. This CDR3 is built from 15 residues. In germline, CDR1 is SGHNT, CDR2 YYREEE (reference sequence). The V and J ends lost 3 bases and 2 bases, in that order; junction bases with no gene match: 5. The DNA of the CDR3 is TGTGCCAGCAGCTCAAGGCTAGCGGGGCAAGAGACCCAGTACTTC. As protein: CASSSRLAGQETQYF.

V and J are TRBV28 and TRBJ2-7, with D tentatively TRBD2 (6 bases). Germline loops: CDR1 MDHEN, CDR2 SYDVKM. V was pared by 10 bases and J by 2 bases, with 9 bases between. The CDR3 is made up of 11 amino acids. The CDR3 loop is CATGLTYEQYF. CDR3 nucleotide sequence: TGTGCCACGGGACTTACCTACGAGCAGTACTTC.

A few counts support this clone. Written as DNA, the CDR3 is TGTGCCAGCAGTACCTACAGGGACAACAATGAAAAACTGTTTTTT. Translating gives CASSTYRDNNEKLFF. This rearrangement joins TRBV6-5 to TRBJ1-4; perhaps TRBD1 as D (6 bases). The CDR3 runs to 15 residues. The V end lost 5 bases, the J end lost 5 bases, and 15 bases lay between the germline ends. Germline assignment: CDR1 MNHEY and CDR2 SVGAGI.

CDR3 residues: CASSELTGWNEQFF. Written as DNA, the CDR3 is TGTGCCAGCAGTGAATTGACAGGGTGGAATGAGCAGTTCTTC. This chain joins TRBV2 and TRBJ2-1; the match to TRBD1 covers 7 bases. The germline gives CDR1 SNHLY, CDR2 FYNNEI. Germline trimming cut 2 bases from V and 7 bases from J; bases unmatched to any gene: 5. The CDR3 spans 14 residues.

This clone turned up a few times. This rearrangement joins TRBV15 to TRBJ2-1, with TRBD1 matching 9 bases. The CDR3 contains 16 residues. CDR1 LNHNV and CDR2 YYDKDF come from the germline V gene (reference sequence). Unmatched junction bases numbered 4, after V lost 3 bases and J lost 1 base. This chain's CDR3 is CATSSLDRGSYNEQFF. The CDR3, as DNA: TGTGCCACCAGCAGCTTAGACAGGGGGTCCTACAATGAGCAGTTCTTC.

The chain carries TRBV2 and TRBJ1-5; D unresolved. CDR3 size: 13 residues. Germline values: CDR1 SNHLY, CDR2 FYNNEI. V lost 6 bases and J 7 bases, leaving 13 bases between the germline ends. The CDR3 region is CASRGGVGQPQHF. As DNA, the CDR3 is TGTGCCAGCAGGGGAGGAGTAGGGCAGCCCCAGCATTTT. Full variable domain (remainder filled in from reference TRBV2 and TRBJ1-5): EPEVTQTPSHQVTQMGQEVILRCVPISNHLYFYWYRQILGQKVEFLVSFYNNEISEKSEIFDDQFSVERPDGSNFTLKIRSTKLEDSAMYFCASRGGVGQPQHFGDGTRLSIL.

The sample holds a few counts of this clone. The chain links TRBV25-1 to TRBJ2-7; 8 bases align to TRBD2. Germline V gives CDR1 MGHDK, CDR2 SYGVNS. V was pared by 4 bases and J by 0 bases, with 5 bases of the junction left unmatched. The CDR3 consists of 15 residues. The CDR3 region has the DNA TGTGCCAGCAGTGGAGCGGGAGCCCTCTCCTACGAGCAGTACTTC. Its translation: CASSGAGALSYEQYF.

The J gene is TRBJ2-7, the V gene TRBV7-2, with D unclear. V lost 6 bases and J 0 bases, leaving 18 bases between the germline ends. The CDR3 extends over 16 amino acids. Germline CDR1 is SGHTA and CDR2 is FQGNSA. Here the CDR3 reads CASRELNDRYSYEQYV. The CDR3 DNA is TGTGCCAGCAGAGAACTAAACGACCGGTACTCCTACGAGCAGTACGTC.

The rearrangement joins TRBV5-1 to TRBJ1-1; D perhaps matches TRBD1 (5 bases). Looked up from germline, CDR1 is SGHRS and CDR2 is YFSETQ. Deletions cut 2 bases from V and 4 bases from J, with 12 bases between. The CDR3 is made up of 14 amino acids. CDR3 sequence (DNA): TGCGCCAGCAGCTTAGCGCTTCAGGGCACTGAAGCTTTCTTT. Protein product: CASSLALQGTEAFF. The variable domain in full, with the rest retrieved from reference TRBV5-1 and TRBJ1-1, is KAGVTQTPRYLIKTRGQQVTLSCSPISGHRSVSWYQQTPGQGLQFLFEYFSETQRNKGNFPGRFSGRQFSNSRSEMNVSTLELGDSALYLCASSLALQGTEAFFGQGTRLTVV.

The chain joins TRBV4-3 to TRBJ2-4, with D possibly TRBD2 on 6 matching bases. CDR3 size: 16 residues. Germline V gene sequence: CDR1 LGHNA, CDR2 YSLEER. Trimming cost V 0 bases and J 1 base, with 10 bases left between them. The CDR3 protein is CASSQDLEGAKNIQYF. In DNA, the CDR3 is TGCGCCAGCAGCCAAGATTTGGAGGGGGCCAAAAACATTCAGTACTTC.